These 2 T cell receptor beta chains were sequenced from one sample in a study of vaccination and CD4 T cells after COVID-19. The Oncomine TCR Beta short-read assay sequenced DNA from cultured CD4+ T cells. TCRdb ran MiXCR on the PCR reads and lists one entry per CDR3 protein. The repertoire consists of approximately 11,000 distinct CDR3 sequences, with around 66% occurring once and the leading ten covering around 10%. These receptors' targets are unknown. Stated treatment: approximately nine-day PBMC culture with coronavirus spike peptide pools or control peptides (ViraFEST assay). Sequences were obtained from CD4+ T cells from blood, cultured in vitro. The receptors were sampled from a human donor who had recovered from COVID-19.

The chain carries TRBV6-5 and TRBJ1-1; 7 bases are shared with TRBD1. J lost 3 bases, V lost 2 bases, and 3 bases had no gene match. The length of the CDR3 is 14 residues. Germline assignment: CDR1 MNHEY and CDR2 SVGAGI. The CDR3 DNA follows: TGTGCCAGCAGTTACAGGGGGCGCGACACTGAAGCTTTCTTT. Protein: CASSYRGRDTEAFF.

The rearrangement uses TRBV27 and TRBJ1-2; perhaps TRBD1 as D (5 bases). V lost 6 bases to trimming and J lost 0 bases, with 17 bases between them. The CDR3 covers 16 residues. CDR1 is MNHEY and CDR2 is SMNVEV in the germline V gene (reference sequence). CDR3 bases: TGTGCCAGCAGGCCGGAGGGGCGACTAGCTAACTATGGCTACACCTTC. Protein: CASRPEGRLANYGYTF.